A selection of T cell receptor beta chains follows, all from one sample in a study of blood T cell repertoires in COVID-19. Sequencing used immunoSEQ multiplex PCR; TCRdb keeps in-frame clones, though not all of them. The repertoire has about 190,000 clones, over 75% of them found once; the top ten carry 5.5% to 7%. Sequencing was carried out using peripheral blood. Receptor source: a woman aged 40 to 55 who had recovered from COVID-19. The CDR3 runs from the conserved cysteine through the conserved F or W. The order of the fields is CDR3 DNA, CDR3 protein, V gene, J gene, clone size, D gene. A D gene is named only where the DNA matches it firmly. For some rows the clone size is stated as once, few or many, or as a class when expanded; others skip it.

TGTGCCACCAGTGGGACTAGCGGGAGGGCCAATAATGAGCAGTTCTTC,CATSGTSGRANNEQFF,TRBV24-1,TRBJ2-1,-,TRBD2
TGTGCCAGCAGCCCCGGACTCAGCACAGATACGCAGTATTTT,CASSPGLSTDTQYF,TRBV4-2,TRBJ2-3,-,-
TGTGCCAGCAGTTACACCCGGACAGGGTCACACTACGAGCAGTACTTC,CASSYTRTGSHYEQYF,TRBV6-5,TRBJ2-7,-,TRBD1
TGTGCCAGCAGCGTTGGGACACCCGGGAACACCGGGGAGCTGTTTTTT,CASSVGTPGNTGELFF,TRBV9,TRBJ2-2,-,-
TGTGCCTGGAGTCCGAGGGGGCAGGGGAATCAGCCCCAGCATTTT,CAWSPRGQGNQPQHF,TRBV30,TRBJ1-5,-,TRBD1
TGTGCCAGTAGTCCTCGGACTCTCCGCGGGACCTACGAGCAGTACTTC,CASSPRTLRGTYEQYF,TRBV19,TRBJ2-7,-,-
TGTGCCAGCAGCAGACAACCGCCGGGACAGACTAACTATGGCTACACCTTC,CASSRQPPGQTNYGYTF,TRBV11-3,TRBJ1-2,-,TRBD1
TGTGCCAGCAGCCAAGATGGAGGGGATGCAACTAATGAAAAACTGTTTTTT,CASSQDGGDATNEKLFF,TRBV4-2,TRBJ1-4,-,-
TGTGCCAGTAGTATAAGGCTCCTGACAGTTAAAGGCGACAATGAGCAGTTCTTC,CASSIRLLTVKGDNEQFF,TRBV19,TRBJ2-1,-,-
TGTGCCAGTAGTATCCCCACAGGGACCGAGCAGTACTTC,CASSIPTGTEQYF,TRBV19,TRBJ2-7,-,-
TGTGCCAGCATCGGGACTAGCGCAGATACGCAGTATTTT,CASIGTSADTQYF,TRBV25-1,TRBJ2-3,-,TRBD2
TGTGCCAGCAGTCCCCAGGACAGGGGGCTCCATGGCTACACCTTC,CASSPQDRGLHGYTF,TRBV25-1,TRBJ1-2,-,TRBD1
TGTGCCAGCAGCCGCGATAATTCACCCCTCCACTTT,CASSRDNSPLHF,TRBV4-2,TRBJ1-6,-,-
TGTGCCAGCAGTCCCCTTCACAGAGCTCTCTCTGGGGCCAACGTCCTGACTTTC,CASSPLHRALSGANVLTF,TRBV6-6,TRBJ2-6,-,-
TGTGCCAGCTCACAAATTCCAGGCTCCTATAATTCACCCCTCCACTTT,CASSQIPGSYNSPLHF,TRBV18,TRBJ1-6,-,-
TGTGCCAGCAGCCTCAGGGGGCATAACACTGAAGCTTTCTTT,CASSLRGHNTEAFF,TRBV13,TRBJ1-1,-,TRBD1
TGTGCCAGCAGTTACGCGGGGTCTTACGAGCAGTACTTC,CASSYAGSYEQYF,TRBV6-5,TRBJ2-7,once,-
TGTGCCAGCAGCTTATCAGGGACAGGGAAAATCTATGAGCAGTTCTTC,CASSLSGTGKIYEQFF,TRBV13,TRBJ2-1,-,TRBD1
TGTGCCAGCAGCCTAATGACAGGGGCGAACACTGAAGCTTTCTTT,CASSLMTGANTEAFF,TRBV7-2,TRBJ1-1,-,TRBD1
TGTGCCACCAGTTTTTCAGGGGATCAGCCCCAGCATTTT,CATSFSGDQPQHF,TRBV24-1,TRBJ1-5,-,-
TGTGCCAGCAGCTTAGCCCTAGCGGGGACCTCCTACGAGCAGTACTTC,CASSLALAGTSYEQYF,TRBV7-2,TRBJ2-7,-,TRBD2
TGTGCCAGCAGCTTAGGCTCCACAGAAAAACTGTTTTTT,CASSLGSTEKLFF,TRBV7-2,TRBJ1-4,-,-
TGTGCCAGCAGTCTTTTCTATAACTATGGCTACACCTTC,CASSLFYNYGYTF,TRBV12-3/TRBV12-4,TRBJ1-2,-,-
TGTGCCAGCAGTTTACAGGGACAAGAGACCCAGTACTTC,CASSLQGQETQYF,TRBV27,TRBJ2-5,-,-
TGTGCCAGTAGCCCCGAATTAATCCTGGGCCACGAGCAGTACTTC,CASSPELILGHEQYF,TRBV19,TRBJ2-7,once,-
TGCGCCAGCAGCCAAAGCCCCCCAGGCGATGAGCAGTTCTTC,CASSQSPPGDEQFF,TRBV4-1,TRBJ2-1,-,-
TGTGCCAGCAGCCAGACAGGGGTACCTGAAGCTTTCTTT,CASSQTGVPEAFF,TRBV4-2,TRBJ1-1,once,TRBD1
TGTGCCAGCAGCTTGACACAGGCGAATAGCAATCAGCCCCAGCATTTT,CASSLTQANSNQPQHF,TRBV5-5,TRBJ1-5,-,-
TGTGCCTGGAGTGTAGGCACTAGCGGGATAGAAGAGCAGTACTTC,CAWSVGTSGIEEQYF,TRBV30,TRBJ2-7,-,TRBD2